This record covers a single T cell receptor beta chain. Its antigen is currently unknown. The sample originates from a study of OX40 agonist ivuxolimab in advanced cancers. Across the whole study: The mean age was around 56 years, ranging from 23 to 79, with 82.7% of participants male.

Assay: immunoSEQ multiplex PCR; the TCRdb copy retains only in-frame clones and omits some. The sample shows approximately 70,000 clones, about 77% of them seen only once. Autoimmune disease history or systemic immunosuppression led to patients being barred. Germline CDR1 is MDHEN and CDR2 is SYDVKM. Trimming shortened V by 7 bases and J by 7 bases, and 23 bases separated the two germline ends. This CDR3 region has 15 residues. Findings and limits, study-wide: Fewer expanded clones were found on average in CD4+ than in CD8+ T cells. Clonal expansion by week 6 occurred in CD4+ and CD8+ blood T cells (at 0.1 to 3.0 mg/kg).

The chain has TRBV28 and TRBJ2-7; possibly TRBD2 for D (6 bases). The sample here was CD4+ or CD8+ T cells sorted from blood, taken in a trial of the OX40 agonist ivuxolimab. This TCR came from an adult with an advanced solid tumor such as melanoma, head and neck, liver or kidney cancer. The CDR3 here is CASTLMIADGKEQYF. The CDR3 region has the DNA TGTGCCAGCACCCTTATGATAGCGGATGGGAAAGAGCAGTACTTC. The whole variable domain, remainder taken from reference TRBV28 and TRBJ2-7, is DVKVTQSSRYLVKRTGEKVFLECVQDMDHENMFWYRQDPGLGLRLIYFSYDVKMKEKGDIPEGYSVSREKKERFSLILESASTNQTSMYLCASTLMIADGKEQYFGPGTRLTVT.